This TCR beta chain was retrieved from a study of blood T cell repertoires in COVID-19. Study-wide background: Sources were T cells, B-cell-depleted T cells, or PBMCs; the material itself was cDNA or gDNA.

Trimming left V 6 bases short and J 1 base short, with 13 bases between. The CDR3 consists of 14 residues. The germline V gene encodes CDR1 MNHEY and CDR2 SVGAGI. Seattle participants joined during active infection and were tracked over time. Original analysis: Cell counts per sample came from amplifying reference gene primers. Generated by immunoSEQ multiplex PCR, the TCRdb table keeps only in-frame clones and is missing some. The D gene and trimming were derived from the DNA, and the V and J assignments and clone size from that table. The sample yields about 82,000 clones, around 78% seen once. Sequenced sample: peripheral blood. This rearrangement joins TRBV6-5 to TRBJ2-7; a possible D gene is TRBD1 (6 bases). This sequence originates from a man in his 60s with COVID-19, enrolled during active disease. The CDR3 DNA follows: TGTGCCAGCAGGTCGGGACACCTGTCCTACGAGCAGTACTTC. Its translation is CASRSGHLSYEQYF.